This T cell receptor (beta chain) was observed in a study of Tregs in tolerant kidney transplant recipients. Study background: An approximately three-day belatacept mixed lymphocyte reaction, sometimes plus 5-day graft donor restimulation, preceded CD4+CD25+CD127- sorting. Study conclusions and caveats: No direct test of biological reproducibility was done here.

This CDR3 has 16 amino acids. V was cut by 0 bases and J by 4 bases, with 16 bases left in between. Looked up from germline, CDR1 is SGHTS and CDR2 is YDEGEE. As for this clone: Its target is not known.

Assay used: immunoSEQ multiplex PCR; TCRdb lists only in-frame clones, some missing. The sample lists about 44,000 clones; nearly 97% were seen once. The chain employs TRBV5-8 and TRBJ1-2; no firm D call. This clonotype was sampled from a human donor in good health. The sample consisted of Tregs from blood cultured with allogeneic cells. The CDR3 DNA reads TGTGCCAGCAGCTTGGGACCAGGACGCAATGCCTATGGCTACACCTTC. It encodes CASSLGPGRNAYGYTF. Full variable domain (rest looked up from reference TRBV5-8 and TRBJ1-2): EAGVTQSPTHLIKTRGQQATLRCSPISGHTSVYWYQQALGLGLQFLLWYDEGEERNRGNFPPRFSGRQFPNYSSELNVNALELEDSALYLCASSLGPGRNAYGYTFGSGTRLTVV.